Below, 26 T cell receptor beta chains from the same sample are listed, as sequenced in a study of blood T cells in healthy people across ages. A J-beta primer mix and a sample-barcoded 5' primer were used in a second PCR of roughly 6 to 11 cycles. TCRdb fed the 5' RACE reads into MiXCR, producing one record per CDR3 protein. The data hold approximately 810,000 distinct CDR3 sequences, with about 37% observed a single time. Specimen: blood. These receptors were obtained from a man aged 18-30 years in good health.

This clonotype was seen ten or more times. The CDR3 bases are TGTGCCAGCAGCTTAGCGTGGCGGACAGCCAGCCAAGAGACCCAGTACTTC. This encodes CASSLAWRTASQETQYF. The rearrangement uses TRBV7-2 and TRBJ2-5, with a possible D match to TRBD1 (6 bases). Deletions cut 0 bases from V and 1 base from J, with 15 bases between. This CDR3 comprises 17 residues. From germline, CDR1 is SGHTA and CDR2 FQGNSA.

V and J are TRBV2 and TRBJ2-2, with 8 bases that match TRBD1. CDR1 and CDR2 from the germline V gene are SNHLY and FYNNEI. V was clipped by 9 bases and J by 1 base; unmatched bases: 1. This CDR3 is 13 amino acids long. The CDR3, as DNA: TGTGCCAGAGGACAGGGGAACACCGGGGAGCTGTTTTTT. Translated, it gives CARGQGNTGELFF.

This CDR3 reads CATSSSRWDQPQHF. The DNA of the CDR3 is TGTGCCACCAGCAGTAGCAGGTGGGATCAGCCCCAGCATTTT. The rearrangement links TRBV15 to TRBJ1-5, with unresolved D. This CDR3 spans 14 amino acids. V was cut by 3 bases and J by 5 bases, with 11 bases left in between. The germline CDR1 and CDR2 sequences are LNHNV and YYDKDF (reference sequence).

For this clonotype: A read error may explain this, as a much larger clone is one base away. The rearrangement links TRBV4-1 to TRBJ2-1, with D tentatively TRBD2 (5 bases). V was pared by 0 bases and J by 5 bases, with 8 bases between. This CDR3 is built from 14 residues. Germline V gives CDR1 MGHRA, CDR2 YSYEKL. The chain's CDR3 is CASSQEPSNNEQFF. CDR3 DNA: TGCGCCAGCAGCCAAGAACCTAGCAACAATGAGCAGTTCTTC.

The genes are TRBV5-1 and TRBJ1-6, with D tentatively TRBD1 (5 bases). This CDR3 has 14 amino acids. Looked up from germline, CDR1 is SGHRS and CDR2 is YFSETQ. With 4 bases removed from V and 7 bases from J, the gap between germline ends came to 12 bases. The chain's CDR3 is CASSIREENSPLHF. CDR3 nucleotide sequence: TGCGCCAGCAGCATCAGGGAAGAGAATTCACCCCTCCACTTT.

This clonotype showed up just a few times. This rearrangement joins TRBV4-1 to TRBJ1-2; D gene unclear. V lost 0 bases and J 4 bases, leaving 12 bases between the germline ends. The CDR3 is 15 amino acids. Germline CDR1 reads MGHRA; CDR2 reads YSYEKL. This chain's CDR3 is CASSQDLRGPYGYTF. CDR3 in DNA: TGCGCCAGCAGCCAAGATCTCCGAGGGCCCTATGGCTACACCTTC.

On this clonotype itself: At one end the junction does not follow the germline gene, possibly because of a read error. CDR3 sequence (DNA): TGTGCCGGCAGTGTGGGCGGAAACTATGGCTACACCTTC. This translates into CAGSVGGNYGYTF. The V call is TRBV12-3 or TRBV12-4, the J call TRBJ1-2; D unclear. The CDR3 has 13 residues.

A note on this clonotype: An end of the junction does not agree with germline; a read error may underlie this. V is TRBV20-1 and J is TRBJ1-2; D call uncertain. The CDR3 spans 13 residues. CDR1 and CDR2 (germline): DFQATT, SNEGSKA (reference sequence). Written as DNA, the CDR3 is TGCAGGGCTAGAGGCAGCTATAACTATGGCCACACCTTC. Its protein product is CRARGSYNYGHTF.

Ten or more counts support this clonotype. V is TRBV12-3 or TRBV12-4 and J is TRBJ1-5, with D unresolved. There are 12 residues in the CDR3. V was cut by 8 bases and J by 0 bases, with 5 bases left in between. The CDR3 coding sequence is TGTGCCAGCGGGGATAGCAATCAGCCCCAGCATTTT. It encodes CASGDSNQPQHF.

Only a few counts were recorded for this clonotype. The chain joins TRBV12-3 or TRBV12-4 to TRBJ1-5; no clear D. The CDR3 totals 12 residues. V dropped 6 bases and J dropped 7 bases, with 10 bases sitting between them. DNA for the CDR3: TGTGCCAGCAGCATTGACAAACAGCCCCAGCATTTT. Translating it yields CASSIDKQPQHF.

The CDR3 sequence: CASSYELAVFYNEQYF. For the CDR3, the DNA is TGTGCCAGCAGTTACGAACTAGCGGTATTTTACAATGAGCAGTACTTC. The gene calls are TRBV6-2 or TRBV6-3 and TRBJ2-7; 8 bases line up with TRBD2. CDR1 is MNHEY and CDR2 is SVGEGT in the germline V gene. CDR3 length: 16 amino acids. Trimming removed 2 bases from V and 7 bases from J; junction bases left unmatched: 13.

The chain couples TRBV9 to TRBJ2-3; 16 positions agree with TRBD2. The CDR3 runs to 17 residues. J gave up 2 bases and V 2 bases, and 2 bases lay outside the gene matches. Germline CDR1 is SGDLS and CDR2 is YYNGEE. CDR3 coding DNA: TGTGCCAGCAGCGTTGGGACTAGCGGGGGGGCCACAGATACGCAGTATTTT. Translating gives CASSVGTSGGATDTQYF. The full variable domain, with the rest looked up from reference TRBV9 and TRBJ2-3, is DSGVTQTPKHLITATGQRVTLRCSPRSGDLSVYWYQQSLDQGLQFLIQYYNGEERAKGNILERFSAQQFPDLHSELNLSSLELGDSALYFCASSVGTSGGATDTQYFGPGTRLTVL.

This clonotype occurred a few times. The CDR3 DNA reads as TGTGCCATCAGTGGCCGCGGACAGGGTAACAATGAGCAGTTCTTC. This sequence encodes CAISGRGQGNNEQFF. The chain links TRBV10-3 to TRBJ2-1; 8 bases match TRBD1. V lost 4 bases to trimming and J lost 5 bases; unmatched junction nucleotides: 7. This CDR3 spans 15 amino acids. Per germline, CDR1 ENHRY and CDR2 SYGVKD.

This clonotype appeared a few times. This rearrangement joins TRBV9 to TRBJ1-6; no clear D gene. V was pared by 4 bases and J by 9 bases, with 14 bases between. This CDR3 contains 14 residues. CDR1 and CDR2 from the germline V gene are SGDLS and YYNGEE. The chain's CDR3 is CASSISSSGSPLHF. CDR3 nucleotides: TGTGCCAGCAGCATTAGTAGCTCGGGTTCACCCCTCCACTTT.

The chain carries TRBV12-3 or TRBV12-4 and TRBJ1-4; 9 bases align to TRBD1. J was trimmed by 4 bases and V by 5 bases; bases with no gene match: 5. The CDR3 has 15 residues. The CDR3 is CASSLTGGNNEKLFF. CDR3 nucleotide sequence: TGTGCCAGCAGTCTCACAGGGGGCAATAATGAAAAACTGTTTTTT.

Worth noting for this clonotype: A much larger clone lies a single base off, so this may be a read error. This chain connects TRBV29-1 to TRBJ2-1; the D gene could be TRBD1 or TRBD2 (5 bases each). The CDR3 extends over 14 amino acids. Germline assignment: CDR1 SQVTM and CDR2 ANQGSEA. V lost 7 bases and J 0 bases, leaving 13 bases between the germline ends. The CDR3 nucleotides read TGCAGCGGCCGGGACGCTAGCTCCTACAATGAGCAGTTCTTC. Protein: CSGRDASSYNEQFF.

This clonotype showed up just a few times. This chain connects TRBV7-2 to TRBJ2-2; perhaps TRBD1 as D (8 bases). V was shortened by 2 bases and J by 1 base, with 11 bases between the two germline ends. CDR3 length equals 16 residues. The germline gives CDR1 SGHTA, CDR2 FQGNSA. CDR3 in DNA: TGTGCCAGCAGCTTAAGCGGGACAGGGAACACCGGGGAGCTGTTTTTT. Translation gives CASSLSGTGNTGELFF.

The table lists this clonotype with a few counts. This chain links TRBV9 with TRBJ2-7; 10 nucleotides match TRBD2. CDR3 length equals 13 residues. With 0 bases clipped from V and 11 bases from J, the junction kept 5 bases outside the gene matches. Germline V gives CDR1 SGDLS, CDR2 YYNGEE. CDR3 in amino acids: CASSVGDSGGKYF. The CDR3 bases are TGTGCCAGCAGCGTAGGTGATAGCGGGGGGAAGTACTTC.

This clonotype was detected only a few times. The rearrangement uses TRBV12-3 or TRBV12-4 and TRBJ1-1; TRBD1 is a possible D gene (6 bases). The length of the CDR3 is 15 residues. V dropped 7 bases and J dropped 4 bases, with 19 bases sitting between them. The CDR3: CASTPAVGAPTEAFF. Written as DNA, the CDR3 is TGTGCCAGCACTCCTGCCGTGGGGGCCCCCACTGAAGCTTTCTTT.

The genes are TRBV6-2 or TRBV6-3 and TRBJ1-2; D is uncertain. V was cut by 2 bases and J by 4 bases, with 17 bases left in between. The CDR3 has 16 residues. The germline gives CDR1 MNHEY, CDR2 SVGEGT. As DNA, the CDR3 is TGTGCCAGCAGTTACGACCGGGCCTCAACCCTCTATGGCTACACCTTC. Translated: CASSYDRASTLYGYTF.

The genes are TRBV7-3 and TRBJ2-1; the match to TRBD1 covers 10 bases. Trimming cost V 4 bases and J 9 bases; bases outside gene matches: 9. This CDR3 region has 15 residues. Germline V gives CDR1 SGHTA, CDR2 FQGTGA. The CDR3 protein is CASSSRTGGPGEQFF. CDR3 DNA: TGTGCCAGCAGCTCAAGGACAGGGGGGCCAGGTGAGCAGTTCTTC.

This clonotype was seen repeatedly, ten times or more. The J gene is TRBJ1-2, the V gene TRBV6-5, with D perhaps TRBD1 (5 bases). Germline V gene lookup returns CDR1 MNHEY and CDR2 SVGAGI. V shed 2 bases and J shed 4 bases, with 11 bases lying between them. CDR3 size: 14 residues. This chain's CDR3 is CASSYGQGGYGYTF. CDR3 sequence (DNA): TGTGCCAGCAGTTACGGGCAGGGAGGCTATGGCTACACCTTC.

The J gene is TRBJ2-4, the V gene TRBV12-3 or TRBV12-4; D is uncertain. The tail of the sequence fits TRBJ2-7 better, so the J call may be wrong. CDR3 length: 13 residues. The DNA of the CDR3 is TGTGCCAGCAGTTTCGGTTTTACGGGCGAGCAGTACTTC. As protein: CASSFGFTGEQYF.

CDR3 loop: CASSETNGNYEQYF. In DNA form, the CDR3 reads TGTGCCAGCAGTGAAACAAACGGCAACTACGAGCAGTACTTC. The chain recombines TRBV2 with TRBJ2-7, with D unresolved. Trimming took off 2 bases at V and 3 bases at J, with 11 bases between the two ends. There are 14 residues in the CDR3. Germline lookup yields CDR1 SNHLY and CDR2 FYNNEI. Drawing the rest from reference TRBV2 and TRBJ2-7, the complete variable domain is EPEVTQTPSHQVTQMGQEVILRCVPISNHLYFYWYRQILGQKVEFLVSFYNNEISEKSEIFDDQFSVERPDGSNFTLKIRSTKLEDSAMYFCASSETNGNYEQYFGPGTRLTVT.

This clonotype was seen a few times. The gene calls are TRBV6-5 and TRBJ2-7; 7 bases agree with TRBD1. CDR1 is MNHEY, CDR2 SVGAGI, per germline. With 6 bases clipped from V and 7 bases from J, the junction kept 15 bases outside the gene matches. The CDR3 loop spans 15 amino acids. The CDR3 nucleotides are TGTGCCAGCAGGAGCTCAGGGGGATTATACAATGAGCAGTACTTC. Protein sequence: CASRSSGGLYNEQYF.

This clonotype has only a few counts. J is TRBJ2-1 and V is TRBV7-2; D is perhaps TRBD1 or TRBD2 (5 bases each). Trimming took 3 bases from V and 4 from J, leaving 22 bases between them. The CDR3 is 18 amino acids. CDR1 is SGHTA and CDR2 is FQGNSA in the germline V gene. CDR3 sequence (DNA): TGTGCCAGCAGCTTCTGGCCCTGGGACGGACCGCCTTACAATGAGCAGTTCTTC. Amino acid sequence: CASSFWPWDGPPYNEQFF.